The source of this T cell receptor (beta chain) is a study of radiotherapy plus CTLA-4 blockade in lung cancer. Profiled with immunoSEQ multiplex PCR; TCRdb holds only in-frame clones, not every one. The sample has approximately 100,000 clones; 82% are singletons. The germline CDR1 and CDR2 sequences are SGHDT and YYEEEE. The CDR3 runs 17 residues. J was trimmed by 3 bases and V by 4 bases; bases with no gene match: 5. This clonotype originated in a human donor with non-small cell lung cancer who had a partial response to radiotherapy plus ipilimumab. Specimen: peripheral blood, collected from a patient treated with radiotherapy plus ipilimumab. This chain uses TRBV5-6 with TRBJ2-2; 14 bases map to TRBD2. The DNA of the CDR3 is TGTGCCAGCAGCGATGGGACTAGCGGGAGTCACACCGGGGAGCTGTTTTTT. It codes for CASSDGTSGSHTGELFF.